The 7 T cell receptor beta chains presented below share a single source sample, sequenced in a study of blood T cell repertoires in COVID-19. Libraries were prepared by immunoSEQ multiplex PCR; TCRdb keeps only in-frame clonotypes and omits some of them. The sample has 95,000 to 100,000 clones, approximately 90% seen once. Sequenced sample: peripheral blood. These receptors originate from a man aged 50 to 59 with acute or convalescent COVID-19.

The chain recombines TRBV6-5 with TRBJ1-2; 9 bases fit TRBD1. CDR1 and CDR2 from the germline V gene are MNHEY and SVGAGI. Trimming at V came to 8 bases and at J to 3 bases, leaving 10 bases not matched to a gene. This CDR3 contains 15 residues. CDR3 sequence reads: CASLNTGTGYYGYTF. The CDR3 region has the DNA TGTGCCAGCCTTAACACCGGGACAGGGTACTATGGCTACACCTTC.

This chain links TRBV4-2 with TRBJ1-2; D is perhaps TRBD1 (6 bases). The germline V gene encodes CDR1 LGHNA and CDR2 YNFKEQ. Trimming pared 0 bases from V and 7 bases from J, leaving 15 bases between. CDR3 length: 15 residues. The CDR3 sequence: CASSQDLPGAAGYTF. The CDR3 DNA follows: TGTGCCAGCAGCCAAGATCTCCCAGGGGCGGCTGGCTACACCTTC.

The chain links TRBV5-4 to TRBJ2-1, with D perhaps matching TRBD2 (7 bases). Germline assignment: CDR1 SGHNT and CDR2 YYREEE (reference sequence). The CDR3 length is 16 residues. The V gene lost 1 base and the J gene lost 1 base, with 12 bases spanning the gap. This CDR3 is CASSLNAGASYNEQFF. CDR3 bases: TGTGCCAGCAGCTTGAATGCGGGGGCATCCTACAATGAGCAGTTCTTC. The full variable domain, its missing parts supplied by reference TRBV5-4 and TRBJ2-1, is ETGVTQSPTHLIKTRGQQVTLRCSSQSGHNTVSWYQQALGQGPQFIFQYYREEENGRGNFPPRFSGLQFPNYSSELNVNALELDDSALYLCASSLNAGASYNEQFFGPGTRLTVL.

This clone has just one count. This chain links TRBV9 with TRBJ2-3; D ambiguous. The length of the CDR3 is 13 residues. V lost 3 bases and J lost 5, with 10 bases in between. Germline CDR1 is SGDLS and CDR2 is YYNGEE. CDR3 residues: CASSERSLDTQYF. In DNA form, the CDR3 reads TGTGCCAGCAGCGAGAGGAGCCTAGATACGCAGTATTTT.

The chain carries TRBV18 and TRBJ1-2; D gene ambiguous. The germline V gene has CDR1 KGHSH and CDR2 LQKENI. CDR3 length: 16 amino acids. Trimming left V 3 bases short and J 4 bases short, with 18 bases between. In DNA form, the CDR3 reads TGTGCCAGCTCACCGATGGGGAGTCTATCAATCTATGGCTACACCTTC. This encodes CASSPMGSLSIYGYTF.

The chain employs TRBV9 and TRBJ2-1, with 8 bases that match TRBD2. The CDR3 consists of 16 residues. The trim removed 0 bases at V and 5 bases at J, leaving 7 bases unmatched. Germline loops: CDR1 SGDLS, CDR2 YYNGEE. The CDR3 bases are TGTGCCAGCAGCGTAGATTTAGCGGGGATTGACAATGAGCAGTTCTTC. Its protein product is CASSVDLAGIDNEQFF. The full variable domain, its missing parts supplied by reference TRBV9 and TRBJ2-1, is DSGVTQTPKHLITATGQRVTLRCSPRSGDLSVYWYQQSLDQGLQFLIQYYNGEERAKGNILERFSAQQFPDLHSELNLSSLELGDSALYFCASSVDLAGIDNEQFFGPGTRLTVL.

The V call is TRBV20-1, the J call TRBJ2-1; TRBD1 agrees at 7 bases. CDR1 and CDR2 from the germline V gene are DFQATT and SNEGSKA (reference sequence). This CDR3 contains 15 residues. With 3 bases clipped from V and 5 bases from J, the junction kept 10 bases outside the gene matches. This CDR3 is CSASPPTRGHNEQFF. In DNA form, the CDR3 reads TGCAGTGCTAGTCCCCCGACGAGGGGGCACAATGAGCAGTTCTTC.